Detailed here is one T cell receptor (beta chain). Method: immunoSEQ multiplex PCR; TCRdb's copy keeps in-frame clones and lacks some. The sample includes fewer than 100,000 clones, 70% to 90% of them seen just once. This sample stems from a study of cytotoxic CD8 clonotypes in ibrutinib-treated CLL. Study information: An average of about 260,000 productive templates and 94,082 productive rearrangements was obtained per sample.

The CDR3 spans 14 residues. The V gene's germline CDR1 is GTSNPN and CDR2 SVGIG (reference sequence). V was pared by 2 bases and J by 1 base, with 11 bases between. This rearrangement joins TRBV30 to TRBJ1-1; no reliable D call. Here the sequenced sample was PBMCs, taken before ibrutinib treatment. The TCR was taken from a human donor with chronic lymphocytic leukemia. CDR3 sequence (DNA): TGTGCCTGGAGTCAACTAAACGCGAACACTGAAGCTTTCTTT. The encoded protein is CAWSQLNANTEAFF.